This T cell receptor (beta chain) was recorded in a study of shared clonotypes between healthy human individuals. On this clone itself: No antigen is known for it.

Study-level findings and limits: Approximately 4.6% of naive CD4 clonotypes were shared across a few donors.

In replicate PCRs of sorted subsets, roughly 200 ng DNA, approximately 28,000 T cell genomes, was used. Clones were sequenced by immunoSEQ multiplex PCR, and TCRdb holds only the in-frame ones, with some missing. The table has 650,000 to 700,000 clones, less than 95% seen once; the top ten hold roughly 36%. This clonotype was sampled from a man aged 18 to 35 in good health. Some clones in this sample may be carry-over from other donors' samples. Input material: memory CD8+ T cells from PBMCs. Stated subset: CD45RO+ cells pooled with CCR7-negative TemRA cells.

CDR3: CASSQDWPVHFSYNEQFF. The CDR3 DNA sequence: TGCGCCAGCAGCCAAGATTGGCCAGTTCACTTCTCCTACAATGAGCAGTTCTTC. The chain joins TRBV4-3 to TRBJ2-1; D remains ambiguous. The V gene lost 0 bases and the J gene lost 0 bases, with 15 bases spanning the gap. CDR3 size: 18 residues. CDR1 and CDR2 (germline): LGHNA, YSLEER.